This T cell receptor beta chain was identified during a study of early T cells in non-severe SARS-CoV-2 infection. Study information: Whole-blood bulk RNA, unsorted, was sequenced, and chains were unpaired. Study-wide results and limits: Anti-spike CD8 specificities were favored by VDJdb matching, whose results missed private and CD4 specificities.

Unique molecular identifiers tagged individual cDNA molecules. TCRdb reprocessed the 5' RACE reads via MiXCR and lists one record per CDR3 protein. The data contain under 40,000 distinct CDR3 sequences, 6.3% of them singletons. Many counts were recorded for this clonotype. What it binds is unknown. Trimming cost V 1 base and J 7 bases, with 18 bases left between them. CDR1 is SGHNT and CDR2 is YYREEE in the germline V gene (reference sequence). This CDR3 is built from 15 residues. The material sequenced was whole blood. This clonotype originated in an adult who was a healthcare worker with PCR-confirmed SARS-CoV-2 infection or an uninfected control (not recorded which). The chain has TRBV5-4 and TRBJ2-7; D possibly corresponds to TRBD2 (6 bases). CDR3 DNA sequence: TGTGCCAGCAGCTTGAAACTTGGCGGGGCTGATGAGCAGTACTTC. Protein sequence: CASSLKLGGADEQYF. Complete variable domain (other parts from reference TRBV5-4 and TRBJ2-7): ETGVTQSPTHLIKTRGQQVTLRCSSQSGHNTVSWYQQALGQGPQFIFQYYREEENGRGNFPPRFSGLQFPNYSSELNVNALELDDSALYLCASSLKLGGADEQYFGPGTRLTVT.